This T cell receptor (beta chain) was recorded in a study of long-term antiretroviral therapy in people with HIV. This clone was seen only once. The germline gives CDR1 MNHNS, CDR2 SASEGT. This CDR3 comprises 14 residues. V lost 0 bases and J 8 bases, leaving 12 bases between the germline ends. Runs used v3.0 of the immunoSEQ assay and were done at survey level. Sequencing targeted roughly 40,000-55,000 T-cell genomes per sample. TCRdb's copy holds only in-frame clones and misses some; the assay was immunoSEQ multiplex PCR. Counted here are some 40,000 clones, approximately 85% occurring once; the ten biggest clones make up 4.5% to 7%.

Sequenced here: unsorted PBMCs, sampled 3.1 years after starting antiretroviral therapy. This sequence was found in a woman between 50 and 59 years old with HIV. The chain employs TRBV6-1 and TRBJ2-3, with a possible D match to TRBD1 (6 bases). CDR3: CASSEAPGETTQYF. CDR3 coding DNA: TGTGCCAGCAGTGAAGCCCCAGGGGAAACTACGCAGTATTTT.